One sample yielded the 28 T cell receptor beta chains listed below, sequenced in a study of cytomegalovirus exposure and HLA in healthy donors. Researchers ran the PCR with 60 Vbeta and 13 Jbeta primers. Assay: immunoSEQ multiplex PCR; the TCRdb copy retains only in-frame clones and omits some. The sample has around 150,000 clones, about 86% seen once. Sequencing was performed on PBMCs. These receptors came from a woman under 30 in good health and CMV-seronegative.

The chain joins TRBV2 to TRBJ1-2; the match to TRBD1 covers 11 bases. The CDR3 runs to 13 residues. Germline CDR1 reads SNHLY; CDR2 reads FYNNEI. Germline trimming cut 8 bases from V and 5 bases from J; bases unmatched to any gene: 4. The CDR3 reads CASLGDRGYGYTF. The DNA for the CDR3 is TGTGCCAGCCTAGGGGACAGGGGGTATGGCTACACCTTC. The full variable domain, completed using reference TRBV2 and TRBJ1-2, is EPEVTQTPSHQVTQMGQEVILRCVPISNHLYFYWYRQILGQKVEFLVSFYNNEISEKSEIFDDQFSVERPDGSNFTLKIRSTKLEDSAMYFCASLGDRGYGYTFGSGTRLTVV.

The genes are TRBV7-9 and TRBJ2-7; D is perhaps TRBD1 (7 bases). CDR3 length equals 14 residues. CDR1 is SEHNR, CDR2 FQNEAQ, per germline (reference sequence). Trimming removed 4 bases at V and 1 base at J, with 11 bases between. The CDR3 nucleotides are TGTGCCAGCAGCTACCAGGGGGGTTCCTACGAGCAGTACTTC. Its translation is CASSYQGGSYEQYF.

The chain links TRBV5-5 to TRBJ2-1, with a weak D call TRBD2 (5 bases). This CDR3 contains 15 residues. V lost 3 bases to trimming and J lost 3 bases, with 13 bases between them. Germline CDR1 SGHKS, CDR2 YYEKEE (reference sequence). The chain's CDR3 is CASSYSGSVYNEQFF. As DNA, the CDR3 is TGTGCCAGCAGCTACAGCGGATCCGTCTACAATGAGCAGTTCTTC.

In its sample, this clone was seen once. V usage is TRBV5-4 and J usage is TRBJ1-4; TRBD1 matches 10 bases. With 5 bases clipped from V and 8 bases from J, the junction kept 6 bases outside the gene matches. The CDR3 consists of 14 residues. The germline CDR1 and CDR2 sequences are SGHNT and YYREEE (reference sequence). The CDR3 loop reads CASSSTGGGEKLFF. The CDR3 region has the DNA TGTGCCAGCAGTTCGACAGGGGGCGGAGAAAAACTGTTTTTT.

The chain recombines TRBV30 with TRBJ1-2; D is undetermined. Germline CDR1 reads GTSNPN; CDR2 reads SVGIG (reference sequence). The CDR3 has 14 residues. V dropped 0 bases and J dropped 4 bases, with 12 bases sitting between them. DNA for the CDR3: TGTGCCTGGAGTGTACTGGGCTCATCCTATGGCTACACCTTC. Its protein product is CAWSVLGSSYGYTF.

CDR3 in amino acids: CASSLSDRAYGYTF. The CDR3, as DNA: TGTGCCAGCAGCTTATCCGACAGGGCGTATGGCTACACCTTC. The chain couples TRBV5-4 to TRBJ1-2, with 7 bases lining up with TRBD1. This CDR3 has 14 amino acids. Germline lookup yields CDR1 SGHNT and CDR2 YYREEE (reference sequence). The V segment lost 2 bases and the J segment 5 bases; nucleotides outside the gene matches: 6.

Concerning this clone itself: Other DNA sequences in the same sample also yield this CDR3. The chain has TRBV28 and TRBJ1-5; D possibly corresponds to TRBD1 (5 bases). The V and J ends lost 3 bases and 2 bases respectively, with 20 bases between them. CDR1 is MDHEN, CDR2 SYDVKM, per germline. The CDR3 is 18 amino acids. The CDR3 here is CASSFVLFRGLGNQPQHF. In DNA form, the CDR3 reads TGTGCCAGCAGTTTTGTGTTGTTTAGGGGATTGGGCAATCAGCCCCAGCATTTT. Variable domain in full (rest from reference TRBV28 and TRBJ1-5): DVKVTQSSRYLVKRTGEKVFLECVQDMDHENMFWYRQDPGLGLRLIYFSYDVKMKEKGDIPEGYSVSREKKERFSLILESASTNQTSMYLCASSFVLFRGLGNQPQHFGDGTRLSIL.

The chain links TRBV2 to TRBJ1-2, with a weak D call TRBD1 (6 bases). This CDR3 spans 15 amino acids. Trimming cost V 4 bases and J 4 bases, with 16 bases left between them. Germline values: CDR1 SNHLY, CDR2 FYNNEI. The CDR3 bases are TGTGCCAGCAGTGTAAGGGGGGGAGTGGCCTATGGCTACACCTTC. Protein product: CASSVRGGVAYGYTF. Using reference TRBV2 and TRBJ1-2 for the parts outside the CDR3, the full variable domain is EPEVTQTPSHQVTQMGQEVILRCVPISNHLYFYWYRQILGQKVEFLVSFYNNEISEKSEIFDDQFSVERPDGSNFTLKIRSTKLEDSAMYFCASSVRGGVAYGYTFGSGTRLTVV.

This clone showed up just once. This rearrangement joins TRBV11-2 to TRBJ1-3, with D possibly being TRBD1 (5 bases). Deletions cut 5 bases from V and 8 bases from J, with 22 bases between. The CDR3 sequence is 16 residues long. Germline CDR1 is SGHAT and CDR2 is FQNNGV. The CDR3 loop is CASSPRGYWEKDTIYF. In nucleotides, the CDR3 is TGTGCCAGCAGCCCACGGGGGTATTGGGAAAAAGACACCATATATTTT.

The chain is built from TRBV5-6 and TRBJ2-3, with TRBD2 identical over 11 bases. The V segment lost 4 bases and the J segment 3 bases; nucleotides outside the gene matches: 7. Germline CDR1 SGHDT, CDR2 YYEEEE. The CDR3 runs 16 residues. The CDR3 region is CASSTRGTSGTDTQYF. CDR3 coding DNA: TGTGCCAGCAGCACCCGCGGGACTAGCGGTACAGATACGCAGTATTTT. Full variable domain (rest looked up from reference TRBV5-6 and TRBJ2-3): DAGVTQSPTHLIKTRGQQVTLRCSPKSGHDTVSWYQQALGQGPQFIFQYYEEEERQRGNFPDRFSGHQFPNYSSELNVNALLLGDSALYLCASSTRGTSGTDTQYFGPGTRLTVL.

Points on this clone: The junction and the germline gene differ at one end; a read error may be behind it. The V call is TRBV7-9, the J call TRBJ1-1; D is undetermined. CDR3 length: 13 amino acids. CDR1 and CDR2 from the germline V gene are SEHNR and FQNEAQ (reference sequence). The CDR3 spells CSSSEEGGLEAFF. The CDR3 DNA is TGTTCCAGCAGCGAGGAAGGAGGACTTGAAGCTTTCTTT.

The rearrangement links TRBV6-5 to TRBJ1-6; D is unclear. The CDR3 covers 15 residues. V dropped 9 bases and J dropped 7 bases, with 19 bases sitting between them. CDR1 and CDR2 from the germline V gene are MNHEY and SVGAGI. The CDR3 is CARYLEAVGNSPLHF. In nucleotides, the CDR3 is TGTGCCAGATACCTGGAGGCCGTAGGGAATTCACCCCTCCACTTT.

V usage is TRBV28 and J usage is TRBJ2-5; maybe TRBD1 (6 bases). The CDR3 loop spans 14 amino acids. Trimming left V 8 bases short and J 2 bases short, with 15 bases between. Germline V gene data show CDR1 as MDHEN and CDR2 as SYDVKM. CDR3 residues: CASVEGQRQETQYF. The CDR3 DNA sequence: TGTGCCAGCGTGGAAGGACAGAGACAAGAGACCCAGTACTTC.

The chain joins TRBV5-1 to TRBJ2-3, with D unclear. The V gene lost 1 base and the J gene lost 1 base, with 7 bases spanning the gap. CDR1 SGHRS and CDR2 YFSETQ come from the germline V gene. The CDR3 is 14 amino acids. The CDR3 protein is CASSLSAGTDTQYF. The CDR3 region has the DNA TGCGCCAGCAGCTTGTCGGCGGGCACAGATACGCAGTATTTT.

This clone was counted once. This rearrangement joins TRBV7-8 to TRBJ1-2; 10 nucleotides agree with TRBD1. The CDR3 consists of 14 residues. Trimming at V came to 5 bases and at J to 6 bases, leaving 6 bases not matched to a gene. Germline values: CDR1 SGHVS, CDR2 FQNEAQ. The CDR3 nucleotides are TGTGCCAGCAGCGCTGGACAGGGGGGAGATGGCTACACCTTC. This codes for CASSAGQGGDGYTF. Full variable domain (missing parts from reference TRBV7-8 and TRBJ1-2): GAGVSQSPRYKVAKRGQDVALRCDPISGHVSLFWYQQALGQGPEFLTYFQNEAQLDKSGLPSDRFFAERPEGSVSTLKIQRTQQEDSAVYLCASSAGQGGDGYTFGSGTRLTVV.

This sequence joins TRBV27 and TRBJ1-1; D gene ambiguous. The CDR3 has 15 amino acids. Looked up from germline, CDR1 is MNHEY and CDR2 is SMNVEV (reference sequence). V was trimmed by 5 bases and J by 3 bases, leaving 16 bases between them. CDR3 sequence: CASSGLSSGYTEAFF. Written as DNA, the CDR3 is TGTGCCAGCAGTGGACTCTCCAGTGGGTACACTGAAGCTTTCTTT.

The chain joins TRBV7-2 to TRBJ2-5, with TRBD1 identical over 9 bases. With the DNA end fitting TRBJ2-7 better, the J assignment may be wrong. Looked up from germline, CDR1 is SGHTA and CDR2 is FQGNSA. This CDR3 is built from 14 residues. The CDR3 nucleotides are TGTGCCAGCAGCTTAGGGACAGGGGCTTACGAGCAGTACTTC. Its protein product is CASSLGTGAYEQYF.

The chain uses TRBV7-9 and TRBJ2-1; no clear D. Trimming shortened V by 3 bases and J by 8 bases, and 11 bases separated the two germline ends. The CDR3 is 13 residues long. Per germline, CDR1 SEHNR and CDR2 FQNEAQ (reference sequence). The CDR3: CASSFQRSDEQFF. For the CDR3, the DNA is TGTGCCAGCAGCTTTCAGAGGTCGGATGAGCAGTTCTTC.

This clone was found once. The chain recombines TRBV6-1 with TRBJ1-2, with 8 bases aligning to TRBD1. CDR3 length equals 15 residues. J lost 1 base, V lost 3 bases, and 4 bases had no gene match. Germline CDR1 is MNHNS and CDR2 is SASEGT. The CDR3 nucleotides read TGTGCCAGCAGTGAGGGGACAGGAGGTAACTATGGCTACACCTTC. Protein: CASSEGTGGNYGYTF.

As DNA, the CDR3 is TGTGCCAGCACCTTAGCTGGACAGGGGATCGATACGCAGTATTTT. It is translated as CASTLAGQGIDTQYF. The rearrangement joins TRBV27 to TRBJ2-3; 9 nucleotides agree with TRBD1. The CDR3 has 15 residues. Germline V CDR1 and CDR2: MNHEY, SMNVEV (reference sequence). V dropped 7 bases and J dropped 6; count of bases not matched to a gene: 11.

The rearrangement joins TRBV6-1 to TRBJ2-1, with TRBD1 matching over 10 bases. The J segment lost 4 bases and the V segment lost 5 bases, leaving 5 bases of the junction unmatched. The CDR3 is 15 residues long. CDR1 is MNHNS, CDR2 SASEGT, per germline. In nucleotides, the CDR3 is TGTGCCAGCAGTACGACGGGACAGGGGTACAATGAGCAGTTCTTC. Translating it yields CASSTTGQGYNEQFF.

V and J are TRBV10-2 and TRBJ2-1; 14 bases map to TRBD2. The germline CDR1 and CDR2 sequences are WSHSY and SAAADI. Unmatched junction bases numbered 1, after V lost 6 bases and J lost 0 bases. The CDR3 is 16 residues long. The CDR3 spells CASRGTSGSSYNEQFF. CDR3 nucleotide sequence: TGCGCCAGCAGGGGGACTAGCGGGAGCTCCTACAATGAGCAGTTCTTC.

The chain combines TRBV27 with TRBJ1-5, with 9 bases that match TRBD1. Looked up from germline, CDR1 is MNHEY and CDR2 is SMNVEV (reference sequence). The CDR3 is made up of 15 amino acids. V dropped 0 bases and J dropped 5; count of bases not matched to a gene: 2. CDR3 region: CASSLSTGGYQPQHF. CDR3 nucleotide sequence: TGTGCCAGCAGTTTATCAACAGGGGGCTATCAGCCCCAGCATTTT.

The V gene is TRBV11-1, the J gene TRBJ2-7, with TRBD2 matching over 8 bases. V trimming: 2 bases; J trimming: 5 bases; junction bases outside the gene matches: 8. CDR3 length: 15 amino acids. From germline, CDR1 is SGHAT and CDR2 FQDESV (reference sequence). DNA for the CDR3: TGTGCCAGCAGCTTATTCGAAACTAGCGGACACGAGCAGTACTTC. Its translation: CASSLFETSGHEQYF.

The rearrangement joins TRBV18 to TRBJ2-1, with D tentatively TRBD1 (5 bases). Germline V lookup: CDR1 KGHSH, CDR2 LQKENI. Trimming pared 4 bases from V and 8 bases from J, leaving 12 bases between. CDR3 length: 13 amino acids. The CDR3 DNA reads as TGTGCCAGCTCACTGGTGACAGACCATGAGCAGTTCTTC. Amino acid sequence: CASSLVTDHEQFF.

V is TRBV7-8 and J is TRBJ2-7; 10 bases map to TRBD2. Germline values: CDR1 SGHVS, CDR2 FQNEAQ. Losses at the gene ends were 5 bases for V and 3 bases for J; bases not matched to a gene: 7. This CDR3 has 15 residues. The CDR3 DNA follows: TGTGCCAGCAGCCTGGGACTAGCGTTATACTACGAGCAGTACTTC. Translated, it gives CASSLGLALYYEQYF.

With regard to this clone: Other DNA sequences in this specimen translate into the identical CDR3. The chain joins TRBV14 to TRBJ2-3, with D maybe TRBD2 (6 bases). V dropped 1 base and J dropped 6 bases, with 8 bases sitting between them. The CDR3 covers 13 residues. Germline values: CDR1 SGHDN, CDR2 FVKESK. This CDR3 is CASSQAGVDTQYF. As DNA, the CDR3 is TGTGCCAGCAGCCAAGCGGGAGTGGATACGCAGTATTTT.

The chain joins TRBV11-3 to TRBJ2-2, with TRBD1 matching over 8 bases. V gave up 4 bases and J gave up 6 bases; unmatched junction bases: 4. The CDR3 covers 14 residues. CDR1 is SGHNT and CDR2 is YENEEA in the germline V gene. The CDR3 reads CASSSRTGSGELFF. The CDR3 DNA reads TGTGCCAGCAGCTCCAGGACAGGGTCCGGGGAGCTGTTTTTT.